These T cell receptor beta chains were read from a single sample in a study of blood T cell repertoires in COVID-19. Method: immunoSEQ multiplex PCR; TCRdb's copy keeps in-frame clones and lacks some. The sample has roughly 100,000 clones, around 90% seen once. The sequencing input was peripheral blood. These receptors were taken from a woman aged 45-65 years with COVID-19, enrolled during active disease. CDR3s include the opening cysteine and the closing phenylalanine or tryptophan. A D gene is named only where the DNA matches it firmly. Rows may omit the clone size; those that give it use once, few, many or a size class.

J	D	V	size	DNA	CDR3
TRBJ1-1	TRBD1	TRBV5-1	.	TGCGCCAGCAGCTTTGGACAGGGCATGAACACTGAAGCTTTCTTT	CASSFGQGMNTEAFF
TRBJ2-3	TRBD2	TRBV3-1/TRBV3-2	.	TGTGCCAGCAGCCAAAGCCTTAGCGGGGACCTCCCAGATACGCAGTATTTT	CASSQSLSGDLPDTQYF
TRBJ1-1	.	TRBV2	.	TGTGCCAGGACCATCCAGGGGAACACTGAAGCTTTCTTT	CARTIQGNTEAFF
TRBJ2-4	TRBD1	TRBV14	.	TGTGCCAGCAGCCATGGGACAGGGATAAACATTCAGTACTTC	CASSHGTGINIQYF
TRBJ2-3	.	TRBV5-5	once	TGTGCCAGCAGCTTGGCCAATGAACTAGATACGCAGTATTTT	CASSLANELDTQYF
TRBJ2-7	TRBD2	TRBV4-1	.	TGCGCCAGCAGCCAAGATAGTCGGGCTAGCGGGGGGTTCTACGAGCAGTACTTC	CASSQDSRASGGFYEQYF
TRBJ2-1	.	TRBV5-5	.	TGTGCCAGCAGCCCCGGGCGGGACGCACACAATGAGCAGTTCTTC	CASSPGRDAHNEQFF
TRBJ2-5	TRBD2	TRBV27	.	TGTGCCAGCAGTTCCGGACTAGCGGGGGCAGTCTCGGAGACCCAGTACTTC	CASSSGLAGAVSETQYF
TRBJ2-2	.	TRBV7-3	.	TGTGCCAGCAGGTCAGGACTACCCCGAGGCACCGGGGAGCTGTTTTTT	CASRSGLPRGTGELFF
TRBJ1-1	.	TRBV6-5	.	TGTGCCAGCATCAGAGGCAGGGGAACGAACACTGAAGCTTTCTTT	CASIRGRGTNTEAFF
TRBJ2-7	.	TRBV5-1	.	TGCGCCAGCAGCTTGGCGGGATTAACCTACGAGCAGTACTTC	CASSLAGLTYEQYF
TRBJ2-1	TRBD2	TRBV10-2	.	TGCGCCAGCAGTCCGCTGGACGGGGGGGCCTACAATGAGCAGTTCTTC	CASSPLDGGAYNEQFF
TRBJ2-1	TRBD1	TRBV28	.	TGTGCCAGCAGTTTGGGACAGGGATCCTACAATGAGCAGTTCTTC	CASSLGQGSYNEQFF
TRBJ2-1	.	TRBV7-6	.	TGTGCCAGCAGCTTATTACTACGGGGGAGCTCCTACAATGAGCAGTTCTTC	CASSLLLRGSSYNEQFF
TRBJ2-1	TRBD2	TRBV30	.	TGTGGCCTCCCCCTGAGACTAGCTCGCGAGCAGTTCTTC	CGLPLRLAREQFF
TRBJ2-5	TRBD1	TRBV9	.	TGTGCCAGCAGCACAACACAGGGGGATGAGACCCAGTACTTC	CASSTTQGDETQYF
TRBJ2-4	.	TRBV6-5	.	TGTGCCAGCAGTTTCACCAAAGCGGGAAACATTCAGTACTTC	CASSFTKAGNIQYF
TRBJ2-7	.	TRBV28	.	TGTGCCAGCAGCCCGACAGAGATCACCTACGAGCAGTACTTC	CASSPTEITYEQYF
TRBJ1-6	.	TRBV5-6	.	TGTGCCAGCAGCCCCGGGGGGGGCGCTTACTCACCCCTCCACTTT	CASSPGGGAYSPLHF
TRBJ2-2	TRBD2	TRBV4-2	.	TGTGCCAGCAGCCAAGAGACTAGCGAGTCCGGGGAGCTGTTTTTT	CASSQETSESGELFF
TRBJ2-7	TRBD1	TRBV30	.	TGTGCCTGGAGTTTGGACAGGCGCCACGAGCAGTACTTC	CAWSLDRRHEQYF
TRBJ1-2	.	TRBV6-6	few	TGTGCCAGCAGCCTAACAACAGGTTCTTATGGCTACACCTTC	CASSLTTGSYGYTF
TRBJ2-1	TRBD2	TRBV29-1	.	TGCAGCGTTGGTAGCGGGGGGCTCAATGAGCAGTTCTTC	CSVGSGGLNEQFF
TRBJ1-1	TRBD1	TRBV6-6	once	TGTGCCAGCAGGGGGACAGGGGGAAGTAACACTGAAGCTTTCTTT	CASRGTGGSNTEAFF
TRBJ1-1	TRBD1	TRBV5-8	.	TGTGCCAGCAGCTTGGTTGTCAGGGGGTTCACTGAAGCTTTCTTT	CASSLVVRGFTEAFF
TRBJ1-6	.	TRBV6-5	.	TGTGCCAGCAGTTACTCGACAGCCAATTCACCCCTCCACTTT	CASSYSTANSPLHF
TRBJ1-6	TRBD1	TRBV9	.	TGTGCCAGCAGCAAGGGACAGCCCTATAATTCACCCCTCCACTTT	CASSKGQPYNSPLHF
TRBJ1-6	.	TRBV6-6	few	TGTGCCAGCAGCGACAACAGGGAGAATTCACCCCTCCACTTT	CASSDNRENSPLHF
TRBJ2-3	.	TRBV7-9	.	TGTGCCAGCGCCGTGTCGGGTTTCGCAGATACGCAGTATTTT	CASAVSGFADTQYF
TRBJ2-1	TRBD2	TRBV5-1	medium-sized	TGCGCCAGCAGCCCCCTAGCGGGGGATTACAATGAGCAGTTCTTC	CASSPLAGDYNEQFF
TRBJ1-5	TRBD1	TRBV2	.	TGTGCAAGCACGGGGACAGGGAGCAATCAGCCCCAGCATTTT	CASTGTGSNQPQHF
TRBJ1-2	.	TRBV19	.	TGTGCCAGTAGGAGGGACAAGAACTATGGCTACACCTTC	CASRRDKNYGYTF
TRBJ1-4	.	TRBV5-5	.	TGTGCCAGCAGCCCGGGGGGGGGCCCGAATGAAAAACTGTTTTTT	CASSPGGGPNEKLFF
TRBJ1-1	TRBD1	TRBV2	.	TGTGCCAGCTTGGAGGGGGCTCTCACTGAAGCTTTCTTT	CASLEGALTEAFF
TRBJ1-3	.	TRBV2	.	TGTGCCAGCAGTGGCGATGAGAACAGGTGGGCAACTGGAAACACCATATATTTT	CASSGDENRWATGNTIYF
TRBJ2-3	.	TRBV5-5	.	TGTGCCAGCAGCCCCCCAGGAGATACGCAGTATTTT	CASSPPGDTQYF
TRBJ1-2	TRBD1	TRBV3-1/TRBV3-2	.	TGTGCCAGCAGCCAAGGACAGGGTATCGATGGCTACACCTTC	CASSQGQGIDGYTF
TRBJ1-1	.	TRBV2	.	TGTGCCAGAGGGAGGGGGGCTGTATCTGAAGCTTTCTTT	CARGRGAVSEAFF
TRBJ2-2	.	TRBV4-1	few	TGCGCCAGCAGCCAAGTGGAAGGGAGCACCGGGGAGCTGTTTTTT	CASSQVEGSTGELFF
TRBJ2-1	TRBD2	TRBV9	.	TGTGCCAGCAGCGTAGCCGGGACTAGAACCAATAATGAGCAGTTCTTC	CASSVAGTRTNNEQFF
TRBJ2-2	TRBD2	TRBV28	.	TGTGCCAGCAGTTTACACATAGCGGGGGCGAACACCGGGGAGCTGTTTTTT	CASSLHIAGANTGELFF
TRBJ2-1	TRBD1	TRBV11-2	.	TGTGCCAGCAGCTCTCCGGGACAGCGGAGGCAGTTCTTC	CASSSPGQRRQFF
TRBJ2-1	.	TRBV7-3	.	TGTGCCAGCAGCCCTACAGGTGGCAATGAGCAGTTCTTC	CASSPTGGNEQFF
TRBJ2-7	TRBD2	TRBV29-1	.	TGCAGCGTGGGGACTAGCGGGGGCGAGCAGTACTTC	CSVGTSGGEQYF
TRBJ1-1	.	TRBV28	.	TGTGCCAGCAGAGTAATAACAGTGAACACTGAAGCTTTCTTT	CASRVITVNTEAFF
TRBJ1-5	.	TRBV6-1	.	TGTGCCAGCAGTGAATGGTCCCTCGGGCAGCCCCAGCATTTT	CASSEWSLGQPQHF
TRBJ2-5	TRBD1	TRBV11-1	.	TGTGCCAGCAGCGTAATGGGACAGCCACAAGAGACCCAGTACTTC	CASSVMGQPQETQYF
TRBJ2-7	TRBD2	TRBV24-1	.	TGTGCCACCCGTCGGACTAGGAGCTCCTACGAGCAGTACTTC	CATRRTRSSYEQYF
TRBJ2-2	.	TRBV3-1/TRBV3-2	.	TGTGCCAGCAGCCAAACCAGGGGGGCCGGGGAGCTGTTTTTT	CASSQTRGAGELFF